This is a list of T cell receptor beta chains from one sample in a study of CD8 T cells in ankylosing spondylitis. From the 5' RACE reads, TCRdb called clonotypes with MiXCR, one entry per CDR3 protein. The table has 250,000 to 400,000 distinct CDR3 sequences, around 10% seen once. The sample was blood, either unsorted or a sorted T cell fraction (not recorded which). The origin of the receptors is a female donor with ankylosing spondylitis or in good health (not recorded which). Each CDR3 is given with its conserved first and last residue. A D gene is named only where the DNA matches it firmly. Expanded clones are given a class, and other clones once, few, many or no size at all.

j_call d_call v_call clone_size cdr3_aa cdr3_nt
TRBJ2-2 TRBD2 TRBV20-1 . CSAAYPGLAGLHGTGELFF TGCAGTGCTGCTTATCCGGGACTAGCGGGACTGCATGGCACCGGGGAGCTGTTTTTT
TRBJ1-3 . TRBV5-5 many CASSSGVYGNTIYF TGTGCCAGCAGCTCCGGGGTGTACGGAAACACCATATATTTT
TRBJ2-7 . TRBV6-4 . CASSDQRDLPWGKRFYEQYF TGTGCCAGCAGTGACCAGAGGGACCTACCGTGGGGAAAGAGGTTCTACGAGCAGTACTTC
TRBJ2-7 TRBD1 TRBV15 many CATSRDRDREHEQYF TGTGCCACCAGCAGAGATAGGGACAGGGAACACGAGCAGTACTTC
TRBJ2-3 . TRBV6-1 . CASSKELGPTDTQYF TGTGCCAGCAGTAAGGAACTAGGACCAACAGATACGCAGTATTTT
TRBJ2-1 TRBD1 TRBV15 few CATSRVGRGLDNEQFF TGTGCCACCAGCAGAGTGGGCAGGGGGCTTGACAATGAGCAGTTCTTC
TRBJ2-1 TRBD2 TRBV10-2 . CASRETSGGYNEQFF TGCGCCAGCAGGGAGACTAGCGGGGGATACAATGAGCAGTTCTTC
TRBJ2-4 TRBD2 TRBV10-3 . CAISEPRLARGHIQYF TGTGCCATCAGTGAGCCAAGACTAGCGAGAGGGCACATTCAGTACTTC
TRBJ1-3 . TRBV7-6 . CASSLPGGNTIYF TGTGCCAGCAGCTTACCCGGGGGAAACACCATATATTTT
TRBJ1-5 . TRBV28 many CASSERLGTQPQHF TGTGCCAGCAGTGAAAGGTTGGGGACCCAGCCCCAGCATTTT
TRBJ2-5 . TRBV7-2 few CASSLLRGRETQYF TGTGCCAGCAGCTTGTTACGGGGGAGAGAGACCCAGTACTTC
TRBJ1-4 . TRBV7-9 many CASSLAREKLFF TGTGCCAGCAGCTTAGCCCGTGAAAAACTGTTTTTT
TRBJ1-2 . TRBV7-2 many CASSQRFGGLTYGYTF TGTGCCAGCAGCCAAAGGTTTGGCGGCTTAACTTATGGCTACACCTTC
TRBJ1-4 TRBD1 TRBV6-1 many CASSEGQQEKLFF TGTGCCAGCAGTGAGGGACAGCAAGAAAAACTGTTTTTT
TRBJ1-4 . TRBV5-6 . CASSRPGHPLGKTNEKLFF TGTGCCAGCAGCCGGCCGGGGCACCCTCTTGGAAAAACTAATGAAAAACTGTTTTTT
TRBJ2-7 . TRBV20-1 many CSARDRGRGIEDEQYF TGCAGTGCTAGAGATCGGGGCAGGGGAATCGAGGACGAGCAGTACTTC
TRBJ2-7 TRBD1 TRBV7-9 few CASTKTGGSLGEQYF TGTGCCAGCACCAAAACAGGGGGATCCCTAGGCGAGCAGTACTTC
TRBJ2-2 . TRBV2 . CASSEAGARYSNTGELFF TGTGCCAGCAGTGAAGCAGGAGCTCGCTACTCGAACACCGGGGAGCTGTTTTTT
TRBJ2-2 . TRBV29-1 many CSTDGGYTGELFF TGCAGCACTGACGGGGGTTACACCGGGGAGCTGTTTTTT
TRBJ1-5 TRBD1 TRBV5-1 many CASSWDPTGSGQPQHF TGCGCCAGCAGCTGGGACCCGACAGGGTCAGGGCAGCCCCAGCATTTT
TRBJ1-2 . TRBV7-9 . CASPNRLTANYGYTF TGTGCCAGCCCTAACCGACTGACAGCTAACTATGGCTACACCTTC
TRBJ2-2 TRBD1 TRBV5-1 . CASSIRTGGNTRELFF TGCGCCAGCAGCATACGGACAGGCGGAAACACCCGGGAGCTGTTTTTT
TRBJ1-2 . TRBV5-1 many CASSLDYYGYTF TGCGCCAGCAGCTTGGACTACTATGGCTACACCTTC
TRBJ2-5 TRBD1 TRBV12-3/TRBV12-4 few CASSLRTGFETQYF TGTGCCAGCAGTTTAAGGACAGGGTTTGAGACCCAGTACTTC
TRBJ2-3 TRBD2 TRBV7-2 few CASSLAREAFESQYF TGTGCCAGCAGCTTAGCTCGGGAGGCTTTCGAGTCGCAGTATTTT
TRBJ2-2 . TRBV7-8 many CASSPYVDFTGELFF TGTGCCAGCAGCCCGTACGTCGACTTCACCGGGGAGCTGTTTTTT
TRBJ2-7 TRBD2 TRBV5-1 many CASSLGAGGSYEQYF TGCGCCAGCAGCCTCGGAGCGGGAGGGTCCTACGAGCAGTACTTC
TRBJ1-2 . TRBV5-1 many CASSLAGNPSNYGYTF TGCGCCAGCAGCCTGGCGGGGAACCCCTCTAACTATGGCTACACCTTC
TRBJ1-2 . TRBV5-1 many CASSLGQNYGYTF TGCGCCAGCAGCTTGGGACAGAACTATGGCTACACCTTC
TRBJ2-1 . TRBV3-1 few CASSQGLREQFF TGTGCCAGCAGCCAAGGTCTACGTGAGCAGTTCTTC
TRBJ2-3 . TRBV7-2 . CASSLRPGPDTQYF TGTGCCAGCAGCTTGCGACCCGGGCCAGATACGCAGTATTTT
TRBJ1-5 . TRBV20-1 many CSAKAPADQPQHF TGCAGTGCTAAGGCTCCAGCCGATCAGCCCCAGCATTTT
TRBJ1-2 . TRBV6-5 many CASAGGTYGYTF TGTGCCAGCGCGGGGGGGACCTATGGCTACACCTTC
TRBJ2-2 . TRBV7-2 . CASSLNLADTGELFF TGTGCCAGCAGCTTAAATTTAGCAGACACCGGGGAGCTGTTTTTT
TRBJ1-2 . TRBV10-3 many CATRDHNYGYTF TGTGCCACCCGGGACCATAACTATGGCTACACCTTC
TRBJ2-5 . TRBV5-6 many CASQGRGETQYF TGTGCCAGTCAGGGGAGGGGAGAGACCCAGTACTTC
TRBJ2-1 . TRBV20-1 . CSAAAGLTSSSYNEQFF TGCAGCGCCGCAGCCGGACTAACGTCTAGCTCCTACAATGAGCAGTTCTTC
TRBJ2-2 . TRBV28 few CASSTPKAIPGELFF TGTGCCAGCAGTACCCCGAAAGCGATACCCGGGGAGCTGTTTTTT
TRBJ1-2 TRBD1 TRBV29-1 . CSVDRAAHGYTF TGCAGCGTCGACAGGGCAGCTCATGGCTACACCTTC
TRBJ1-4 . TRBV9 many CASSVAGGTNEKLFF TGTGCCAGCAGCGTAGCGGGTGGCACTAATGAAAAACTGTTTTTT
TRBJ2-1 TRBD2 TRBV5-5 . CASSLDLAGVYNEQFF TGTGCCAGCAGCTTGGACCTAGCGGGAGTTTACAATGAGCAGTTCTTC
TRBJ2-7 . TRBV18 . CASSPPSGHYEQYF TGTGCCAGCTCACCGCCCAGCGGACACTACGAGCAGTACTTC
TRBJ1-5 TRBD1 TRBV7-2 many CASSVNRGLKDQPQHF TGTGCCAGCAGCGTGAATAGGGGGCTAAAGGATCAGCCCCAGCATTTT
TRBJ1-6 . TRBV5-1 many CASKRQDKSPLHF TGCGCCAGCAAGCGACAGGACAAATCACCCCTCCACTTT